This passage covers 13 T cell receptor beta chains from one sample sequenced in a study of T cell changes during pregnancy in multiple sclerosis. Data came from immunoSEQ multiplex PCR; TCRdb stores just in-frame clones and leaves some out. The data show about 120,000 clones, more than 85% seen once. Sequenced material: peripheral blood, taken in the third trimester of pregnancy. Receptor source: a female donor with multiple sclerosis, enrolled in a pregnancy study.

This clone was picked up one time. The chain combines TRBV6-8 with TRBJ2-6; 7 nucleotides agree with TRBD2. This CDR3 has 19 amino acids. J gave up 0 bases and V 6 bases, and 14 bases lay outside the gene matches. The germline CDR1 and CDR2 sequences are MNHGY and SAAAGT. For the CDR3, the DNA is TGTGCCAGCAGGAGGGTCGGGCTAGCGGAAATCTCTGGGGCCAACGTCCTGACTTTC. It codes for CASRRVGLAEISGANVLTF.

The genes are TRBV9 and TRBJ1-5; D gene ambiguous. The CDR3 totals 15 residues. V was pared by 3 bases and J by 0 bases, with 10 bases between. Germline-derived CDR1 and CDR2 are SGDLS and YYNGEE. CDR3 sequence: CASSASDISNQPQHF. DNA for the CDR3: TGTGCCAGCAGCGCCAGTGACATTAGCAATCAGCCCCAGCATTTT.

J is TRBJ1-2 and V is TRBV30, with 7 bases lining up with TRBD1. There are 14 residues in the CDR3. V lost 8 bases, J lost 4 bases, and 13 bases stayed unmatched. CDR1 GTSNPN and CDR2 SVGIG come from the germline V gene (reference sequence). The CDR3 loop reads CARQPTGQSYGYTF. The CDR3 DNA reads TGTGCCCGACAGCCGACAGGGCAGAGCTATGGCTACACCTTC. The full variable domain, with the rest looked up from reference TRBV30 and TRBJ1-2, is SQTIHQWPATLVQPVGSPLSLECTVEGTSNPNLYWYRQAAGRGLQLLFYSVGIGQISSEVPQNLSASRPQDRQFILSSKKLLLSDSGFYLCARQPTGQSYGYTFGSGTRLTVV.

The gene calls are TRBV18 and TRBJ1-4; no clear D. The V end was cut by 3 bases, the J end by 7 bases, with 12 bases between. CDR1 is KGHSH and CDR2 is LQKENI in the germline V gene. There are 14 residues in the CDR3. As DNA, the CDR3 is TGTGCCAGCTCACCCCCCTCCCGGGTTGAAAAACTGTTTTTT. The encoded protein is CASSPPSRVEKLFF.

The rearrangement joins TRBV5-1 to TRBJ2-7; D ambiguous. The V gene lost 4 bases and the J gene lost 3 bases, with 14 bases spanning the gap. Germline V CDR1 and CDR2: SGHRS, YFSETQ. This CDR3 has 14 amino acids. The CDR3 DNA is TGCGCCAGCAGCCCAGGCCGCCTCTTCTACGAGCAGTACTTC. Translating gives CASSPGRLFYEQYF.

CDR3: CASSVGSGNEQFF. The CDR3 DNA is TGTGCCAGCAGCGTAGGGAGCGGCAATGAGCAGTTCTTC. This chain joins TRBV9 and TRBJ2-1; maybe TRBD2 (5 bases). The CDR3 is 13 residues long. Deletions cut 0 bases from V and 6 bases from J, with 7 bases between. CDR1 and CDR2 (germline): SGDLS, YYNGEE.

This clone has only one observation. The rearrangement uses TRBV6-1 and TRBJ2-7; D is unclear. Deletions cut 0 bases from V and 7 bases from J, with 10 bases between. Germline CDR1 MNHNS, CDR2 SASEGT. The CDR3 length is 13 residues. The CDR3 DNA is TGTGCCAGCAGTGAAGCGCCGGGTCGGGAGCAGTACTTC. Protein: CASSEAPGREQYF.

The rearrangement links TRBV5-1 to TRBJ2-3; the match to TRBD2 covers 8 bases. V shed 1 base and J 3 bases; nucleotides not matched to a gene: 4. Germline CDR1 reads SGHRS; CDR2 reads YFSETQ. The CDR3 is made up of 15 amino acids. The CDR3 coding sequence is TGCGCCAGCAGCTTGACTAGCGGAGGAACAGATACGCAGTATTTT. Protein product: CASSLTSGGTDTQYF.

The rearrangement links TRBV28 to TRBJ2-7; D is perhaps TRBD2 (6 bases). Germline values: CDR1 MDHEN, CDR2 SYDVKM. This CDR3 is 15 amino acids long. Trimming took off 6 bases at V and 3 bases at J, with 18 bases between the two ends. The CDR3 DNA follows: TGTGCCAGCAGCACGGGACTTATTGGGGTCTACGAGCAGTACTTC. It encodes CASSTGLIGVYEQYF. The full variable domain, its missing parts supplied by reference TRBV28 and TRBJ2-7, is DVKVTQSSRYLVKRTGEKVFLECVQDMDHENMFWYRQDPGLGLRLIYFSYDVKMKEKGDIPEGYSVSREKKERFSLILESASTNQTSMYLCASSTGLIGVYEQYFGPGTRLTVT.

The V call is TRBV7-9, the J call TRBJ2-7, with D maybe TRBD2 (6 bases). There are 13 residues in the CDR3. CDR1 is SEHNR, CDR2 FQNEAQ, per germline (reference sequence). Trimming took off 5 bases at V and 3 bases at J, with 11 bases between the two ends. CDR3 nucleotides: TGTGCCAGCAGCCTGGGACTCCTCTACGAGCAGTACTTC. As protein: CASSLGLLYEQYF. Looking up the rest from reference TRBV7-9 and TRBJ2-7 gives the full variable domain: DTGVSQNPRHKITKRGQNVTFRCDPISEHNRLYWYRQTLGQGPEFLTYFQNEAQLEKSRLLSDRFSAERPKGSFSTLEIQRTEQGDSAMYLCASSLGLLYEQYFGPGTRLTVT.

This chain connects TRBV7-9 to TRBJ2-1, with D perhaps TRBD2 (5 bases). This CDR3 comprises 12 residues. Germline CDR1 is SEHNR and CDR2 is FQNEAQ (reference sequence). V was cut by 4 bases and J by 8 bases, with 9 bases left in between. CDR3 protein: CASSYSSYEQFF. Here the CDR3 DNA reads TGTGCCAGCAGCTACTCTAGCTATGAGCAGTTCTTC. Filled out from reference TRBV7-9 and TRBJ2-1, the complete variable domain reads DTGVSQNPRHKITKRGQNVTFRCDPISEHNRLYWYRQTLGQGPEFLTYFQNEAQLEKSRLLSDRFSAERPKGSFSTLEIQRTEQGDSAMYLCASSYSSYEQFFGPGTRLTVL.

The chain joins TRBV10-3 to TRBJ2-1; 9 positions match TRBD2. The CDR3 length is 15 residues. Germline V gives CDR1 ENHRY, CDR2 SYGVKD. The J segment lost 10 bases and the V segment lost 0 bases, leaving 7 bases of the junction unmatched. The CDR3 bases are TGTGCCATCAGTGAGTCTGGCGGGGGGGCTGGCGAGCAGTTCTTC. Translation gives CAISESGGGAGEQFF.

In its sample, this clone was seen once. This rearrangement joins TRBV5-6 to TRBJ2-7; TRBD1 might be the D (6 bases). V was pared by 4 bases and J by 2 bases, with 13 bases between. Germline CDR1 SGHDT, CDR2 YYEEEE. The CDR3 consists of 14 residues. CDR3 nucleotides: TGTGCCAGCAGCCGTGGGGACAAGCCCTACGAGCAGTACTTC. Translated, it gives CASSRGDKPYEQYF.